These 15 T cell receptor beta chains originate from one sample sequenced in a study of cytomegalovirus exposure and HLA in healthy donors. The study ran its PCR with 60 Vbeta and 13 Jbeta primers. TCRdb's table, derived via immunoSEQ multiplex PCR, lists solely in-frame clones and lacks some. Its table records about 84,000 clones. The specimen sequenced was PBMCs. These receptor sequences come from a man aged 45-65 years in good health and CMV-seronegative.

This chain connects TRBV7-3 to TRBJ1-1, with D perhaps matching TRBD1 (5 bases). Germline assignment: CDR1 SGHTA and CDR2 FQGTGA. The CDR3 runs 15 residues. The V and J ends lost 1 base and 5 bases respectively, with 14 bases between them. The CDR3 coding sequence is TGTGCCAGCAGCTTAAACTCCGGGGGAAGGACTGAAGCTTTCTTT. Protein: CASSLNSGGRTEAFF.

This chain uses TRBV6-5 with TRBJ2-7, with TRBD1 identical over 10 bases. From germline, CDR1 is MNHEY and CDR2 SVGAGI. Germline trimming cut 10 bases from V and 0 bases from J; bases unmatched to any gene: 3. The CDR3 is made up of 13 amino acids. CDR3 DNA: TGTGCCACCTGGACAGGGGGCTCCTACGAGCAGTACTTC. This sequence encodes CATWTGGSYEQYF.

The chain has TRBV5-1 and TRBJ2-7; D possibly corresponds to TRBD1 (6 bases). This CDR3 contains 13 residues. From germline, CDR1 is SGHRS and CDR2 YFSETQ. V was shortened by 4 bases and J by 3 bases, with 11 bases between the two germline ends. The CDR3: CASSPPDSYEQYF. CDR3 DNA: TGCGCCAGCAGCCCCCCGGACAGCTACGAGCAGTACTTC.

This chain uses TRBV2 with TRBJ2-1; TRBD1 agrees at 9 bases. Trimming cost V 7 bases and J 4 bases; bases outside gene matches: 5. The CDR3 has 14 amino acids. Per germline, CDR1 SNHLY and CDR2 FYNNEI. The CDR3 loop reads CASKRDRAYNEQFF. The CDR3 nucleotides are TGTGCCAGCAAAAGGGACAGGGCTTACAATGAGCAGTTCTTC. Supplemented by reference TRBV2 and TRBJ2-1, the full variable domain reads EPEVTQTPSHQVTQMGQEVILRCVPISNHLYFYWYRQILGQKVEFLVSFYNNEISEKSEIFDDQFSVERPDGSNFTLKIRSTKLEDSAMYFCASKRDRAYNEQFFGPGTRLTVL.

The gene calls are TRBV29-1 and TRBJ2-5; 11 positions match TRBD1. Trimming removed 3 bases from V and 5 bases from J; junction bases left unmatched: 23. The CDR3 extends over 20 amino acids. Germline lookup yields CDR1 SQVTM and CDR2 ANQGSEA. The CDR3, as DNA: TGCAGCGTTGATAAGATAGGTGGGCTTTGGACAGGGGGCTTTTTGGAGACCCAGTACTTC. Translated: CSVDKIGGLWTGGFLETQYF.

The CDR3 reads CASSLFPRGPKHNEQFF. The CDR3 nucleotides are TGCGCCAGCAGCTTGTTTCCCAGGGGACCTAAACACAATGAGCAGTTCTTC. The V call is TRBV5-1, the J call TRBJ2-1; D might be TRBD1 (6 bases). In germline, CDR1 is SGHRS, CDR2 YFSETQ. V lost 1 base and J 5 bases, leaving 19 bases between the germline ends. The CDR3 length is 17 residues.

The DNA for the CDR3 is TGTGCCAGCTCACCGAGGACTCTGGGAGATACGCAGTATTTT. Translation gives CASSPRTLGDTQYF. The chain joins TRBV18 to TRBJ2-3, with a possible D match to TRBD2 (5 bases). The CDR3 runs 14 residues. Trimming cost V 3 bases and J 5 bases, with 12 bases left between them. The V gene's germline CDR1 is KGHSH and CDR2 LQKENI.

The chain employs TRBV11-2 and TRBJ1-2, with D uncertain. Trimming took 3 bases from V and 6 from J, leaving 20 bases between them. From germline, CDR1 is SGHAT and CDR2 FQNNGV. The CDR3 is 16 amino acids. The CDR3 DNA follows: TGTGCCAGCAGCTTCCATTCGAGGGCGACACTGAATGGCTACACCTTC. Translating gives CASSFHSRATLNGYTF.

The chain is built from TRBV19 and TRBJ2-5; 8 bases agree with TRBD1. This CDR3 comprises 14 residues. Germline CDR1 reads LNHDA; CDR2 reads SQIVND (reference sequence). Losses at the gene ends were 8 bases for V and 5 bases for J; bases not matched to a gene: 10. CDR3 in DNA: TGTGCCAGTGGGCAGGGGGCTGGTTTTGAGACCCAGTACTTC. This sequence encodes CASGQGAGFETQYF.

The chain uses TRBV2 and TRBJ1-2; D remains unclear. The CDR3 runs 13 residues. Trimming pared 4 bases from V and 2 bases from J, leaving 8 bases between. Germline loops: CDR1 SNHLY, CDR2 FYNNEI. The DNA for the CDR3 is TGTGCCAGCAGTGTCTACGGGAACTATGGCTACACCTTC. Translating gives CASSVYGNYGYTF. The full variable domain, rest sourced from reference TRBV2 and TRBJ1-2, is EPEVTQTPSHQVTQMGQEVILRCVPISNHLYFYWYRQILGQKVEFLVSFYNNEISEKSEIFDDQFSVERPDGSNFTLKIRSTKLEDSAMYFCASSVYGNYGYTFGSGTRLTVV.

This rearrangement joins TRBV7-2 to TRBJ2-1; tentative D call: TRBD1 (6 bases). This CDR3 comprises 15 residues. Germline loops: CDR1 SGHTA, CDR2 FQGNSA. Trimming pared 1 base from V and 4 bases from J, leaving 11 bases between. The chain's CDR3 is CASSLVGTTYNEQFF. CDR3 bases: TGTGCCAGCAGCTTAGTCGGGACAACTTACAATGAGCAGTTCTTC.

This chain joins TRBV6-1 and TRBJ2-7; possible D gene TRBD2, 6 bases. The CDR3 totals 12 residues. The V end was cut by 6 bases, the J end by 1 base, with 7 bases between. Germline CDR1 is MNHNS and CDR2 is SASEGT. The CDR3 DNA sequence: TGTGCCAGCAGGGGAGGTTCCTACGAGCAGTACTTC. It is translated as CASRGGSYEQYF.

V usage is TRBV4-2 and J usage is TRBJ2-7; D might be TRBD1 (6 bases). Germline V lookup: CDR1 LGHNA, CDR2 YNFKEQ. The CDR3 has 16 residues. V was shortened by 3 bases and J by 2 bases, with 17 bases between the two germline ends. CDR3: CASSHPPTGNPYEQYF. The CDR3 DNA follows: TGTGCCAGCAGCCACCCGCCAACAGGGAATCCCTACGAGCAGTACTTC.

CDR3 amino acids: CASSLLQGGSGNTIYF. The CDR3 coding sequence is TGCGCCAGCAGCTTGTTACAGGGGGGTTCTGGAAACACCATATATTTT. The chain combines TRBV5-1 with TRBJ1-3; TRBD1 agrees at 8 bases. The CDR3 spans 16 residues. Losses at the gene ends were 1 base for V and 1 base for J; bases not matched to a gene: 4. Per the germline V gene, CDR1 is SGHRS and CDR2 is YFSETQ.

This chain links TRBV4-1 with TRBJ1-2, with TRBD1 matching 8 bases. The CDR3 totals 15 residues. V shed 4 bases, J shed 5 bases, and the junction held 9 bases outside the gene matches. Per the germline V gene, CDR1 is MGHRA and CDR2 is YSYEKL. The CDR3 sequence: CASSPGPWTGYGYTF. The CDR3 DNA is TGCGCCAGCAGCCCAGGACCTTGGACAGGGTATGGCTACACCTTC.